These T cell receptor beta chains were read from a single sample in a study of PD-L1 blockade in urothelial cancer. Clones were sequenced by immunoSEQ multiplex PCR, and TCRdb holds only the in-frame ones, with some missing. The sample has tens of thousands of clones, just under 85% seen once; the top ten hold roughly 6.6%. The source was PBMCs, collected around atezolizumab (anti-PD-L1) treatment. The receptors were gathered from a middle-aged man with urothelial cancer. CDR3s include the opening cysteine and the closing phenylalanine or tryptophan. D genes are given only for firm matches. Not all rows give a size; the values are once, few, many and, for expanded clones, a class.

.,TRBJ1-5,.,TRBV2,CATSEGNQPQHF,TGTGCCACCTCCGAGGGCAATCAGCCCCAGCATTTT
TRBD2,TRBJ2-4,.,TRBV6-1,CASSDFGRADIQYF,TGTGCCAGCAGTGATTTCGGGAGGGCTGACATTCAGTACTTC
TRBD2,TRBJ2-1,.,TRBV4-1,CASSRLLLADNEQFF,TGCGCCAGCAGCCGCCTCCTACTAGCGGACAATGAGCAGTTCTTC
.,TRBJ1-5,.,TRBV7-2,CASSYGYSNQPQHF,TGTGCCAGCAGCTACGGGTATAGCAATCAGCCCCAGCATTTT
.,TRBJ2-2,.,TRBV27,CASNQGGVGELFF,TGTGCCAGCAACCAAGGGGGGGTCGGGGAGCTGTTTTTT
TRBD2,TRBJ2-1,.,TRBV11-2,CASSRFPQGLDHNEQFF,TGTGCCAGCAGCCGATTCCCCCAAGGACTAGATCACAATGAGCAGTTCTTC
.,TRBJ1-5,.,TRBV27,CASGGNGVGQPQHF,TGTGCCAGTGGGGGGAATGGGGTAGGTCAGCCCCAGCATTTT
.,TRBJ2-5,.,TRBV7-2,CASSLQGWETQYF,TGTGCCAGCAGCTTGCAGGGTTGGGAGACCCAGTACTTC
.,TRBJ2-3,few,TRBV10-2,CASQAGPQYF,TGCGCCAGCCAAGCGGGTCCGCAGTATTTT
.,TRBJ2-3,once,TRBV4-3,CASSQDTVSTDTQYF,TGCGCCAGCAGCCAAGATACGGTGAGCACAGATACGCAGTATTTT
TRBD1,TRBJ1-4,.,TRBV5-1,CASSRDRNLLNEKLFF,TGCGCCAGCAGCCGGGACAGAAACCTTCTGAATGAAAAACTGTTTTTT
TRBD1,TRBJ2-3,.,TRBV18,CASSPETGINTQYF,TGTGCCAGCTCACCGGAGACAGGGATAAATACGCAGTATTTT
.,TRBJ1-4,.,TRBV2,CASSGNPLVRASTNEKLFF,TGTGCCAGCAGTGGAAACCCCCTTGTGAGGGCGTCAACTAATGAAAAACTGTTTTTT
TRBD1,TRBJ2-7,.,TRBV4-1,CASRETGRNEQYF,TGCGCCAGCAGGGAGACAGGGCGAAACGAGCAGTACTTC
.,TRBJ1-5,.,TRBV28,CASSLSGNQPQHF,TGTGCCAGCAGTTTATCGGGGAATCAGCCCCAGCATTTT
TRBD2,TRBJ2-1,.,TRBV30,CAWSTRLLAGVVDEQFF,TGTGCCTGGAGTACCCGGCTACTAGCGGGAGTCGTGGATGAGCAGTTCTTC